The next 27 T cell receptor beta chains were all read from a single sample in a study of cytomegalovirus exposure and HLA in healthy donors. With 60 Vbeta and 13 Jbeta primers, the PCR was carried out. Measured with immunoSEQ multiplex PCR; TCRdb has only the in-frame clones, and not every one. The table lists 200,000 to 250,000 clones, approximately 90% of them singletons, with roughly 0.99% in the top ten. The sample taken for sequencing was PBMCs. These receptors were obtained from a woman younger than 30 in good health and CMV-seronegative.

This rearrangement joins TRBV4-3 to TRBJ2-3, with D hard to call. The CDR3 is 14 amino acids. Germline values: CDR1 LGHNA, CDR2 YSLEER. Trimming took 9 bases from V and 0 from J, leaving 13 bases between them. This CDR3 reads CASSSLLSTDTQYF. CDR3 nucleotide sequence: TGCGCCAGTAGCTCCCTACTTAGCACAGATACGCAGTATTTT.

This rearrangement joins TRBV4-3 to TRBJ2-7, with a tentative D call TRBD1 (6 bases). Germline V lookup: CDR1 LGHNA, CDR2 YSLEER. The ends were cut back, 0 bases at V and 3 bases at J, with 18 bases in the middle. The CDR3 totals 17 residues. Here the CDR3 reads CASSQDKGGEIFYEQYF. The DNA for the CDR3 is TGCGCCAGCAGCCAAGATAAAGGGGGAGAGATCTTCTACGAGCAGTACTTC.

The V call is TRBV9, the J call TRBJ2-5, with 10 bases identical to TRBD1. Gene TRBJ2-7 matches the end of the DNA better, so the J call may be wrong. Per the germline V gene, CDR1 is SGDLS and CDR2 is YYNGEE. The CDR3 has 15 residues. CDR3 loop: CASSPWTGGSYEQYF. CDR3 nucleotides: TGTGCCAGCAGCCCCTGGACAGGGGGTTCCTACGAGCAGTACTTC.

The chain couples TRBV11-3 to TRBJ2-5, with D hard to call. The CDR3 runs 16 residues. Trimming cost V 1 base and J 0 bases, with 12 bases left between them. Germline CDR1 SGHNT, CDR2 YENEEA. The CDR3: CASSLGNRFYQETQYF. The CDR3 DNA reads TGTGCCAGCAGCTTAGGTAACCGGTTCTACCAAGAGACCCAGTACTTC.

This clone has more than one count but fewer than ten. The chain employs TRBV28 and TRBJ2-7, with TRBD2 matching 7 bases. CDR1 is MDHEN and CDR2 is SYDVKM in the germline V gene. V lost 4 bases, J lost 4 bases, and 10 bases stayed unmatched. This CDR3 is built from 15 residues. The CDR3 DNA sequence: TGTGCCAGCAGTTCCAAGGGAGGGAGTCAGTACGAGCAGTACTTC. It is translated as CASSSKGGSQYEQYF.

The sample holds a few counts of this clone. The chain uses TRBV5-1 and TRBJ2-2; TRBD2 aligns across 11 bases. This CDR3 contains 17 residues. V shed 2 bases and J 7 bases; nucleotides not matched to a gene: 10. Germline V gene sequence: CDR1 SGHRS, CDR2 YFSETQ. The CDR3 DNA reads TGCGCCAGCAGCTTCGATACTACTAGCGGGGGCGGCGGGGAGCTGTTTTTT. It translates to CASSFDTTSGGGGELFF.

The chain links TRBV2 to TRBJ1-4; D gene uncertain. The CDR3 extends over 16 amino acids. Germline V gives CDR1 SNHLY, CDR2 FYNNEI. V was clipped by 4 bases and J by 7 bases, with 19 bases between them. CDR3 DNA: TGTGCCAGCAGTGGGACTTCAGGTGGCGTAGGTGAAAAACTGTTTTTT. This encodes CASSGTSGGVGEKLFF.

This chain's CDR3 is CASSASLGLLSGNTIYF. CDR3 nucleotide sequence: TGTGCCAGCAGCGCGTCTCTAGGACTACTCTCTGGAAACACCATATATTTT. This chain uses TRBV9 with TRBJ1-3; D gene ambiguous. Germline assignment: CDR1 SGDLS and CDR2 YYNGEE. The germline V and J ends were trimmed by 3 bases and 0 bases, with 16 bases remaining between them. The CDR3 sequence is 17 residues long.

The chain employs TRBV5-1 and TRBJ1-1; weak D call: TRBD1 (6 bases). V lost 2 bases to trimming and J lost 3 bases, with 11 bases between them. Germline lookup yields CDR1 SGHRS and CDR2 YFSETQ. The length of the CDR3 is 14 residues. This CDR3 is CASSFDRPDTEAFF. The CDR3 DNA is TGCGCCAGCAGCTTCGACAGGCCTGACACTGAAGCTTTCTTT.

J is TRBJ2-5 and V is TRBV7-2, with TRBD2 as a possible D gene (7 bases). Between the trimmed V and J ends, which lost 7 bases and 5 bases, there was a span of 14 bases. This CDR3 region has 13 residues. CDR1 SGHTA and CDR2 FQGNSA come from the germline V gene. The CDR3 here is CASNWGGQETQYF. CDR3 bases: TGTGCCAGCAATTGGGGGGGCCAGGAGACCCAGTACTTC.

This chain links TRBV5-4 with TRBJ1-1; 8 nucleotides match TRBD1. The CDR3 runs to 12 residues. The germline CDR1 and CDR2 sequences are SGHNT and YYREEE (reference sequence). The junction had 3 bases not matched to a gene; V was cut back by 4 bases and J by 7 bases. CDR3 residues: CASSQDRVEAFF. CDR3 sequence (DNA): TGTGCCAGCAGCCAGGACAGGGTTGAAGCTTTCTTT.

This clone has a single count. The V and J genes are TRBV5-1 and TRBJ2-3; D ambiguous. CDR1 and CDR2 (germline): SGHRS, YFSETQ. V lost 0 bases to trimming and J lost 2 bases, with 13 bases between them. CDR3 size: 16 residues. The CDR3 here is CASSLGQRLSTDTQYF. The CDR3 DNA sequence: TGCGCCAGCAGCTTGGGGCAGCGCCTCTCCACAGATACGCAGTATTTT.

This chain uses TRBV5-6 with TRBJ2-7, with D maybe TRBD2 (6 bases). The germline CDR1 and CDR2 sequences are SGHDT and YYEEEE. The CDR3 runs 14 residues. The ends were cut back, 4 bases at V and 3 bases at J, with 14 bases in the middle. CDR3 sequence reads: CASSRAGSVYEQYF. The CDR3 coding sequence is TGTGCCAGCAGCCGGGCGGGGTCTGTCTACGAGCAGTACTTC.

The J gene is TRBJ1-2, the V gene TRBV5-1, with a weak D call TRBD1 (6 bases). Trimming removed 3 bases from V and 4 bases from J, with 22 bases in between. The length of the CDR3 is 17 residues. Germline loops: CDR1 SGHRS, CDR2 YFSETQ. The CDR3 loop reads CASSSNVNRASGYGYTF. The CDR3 region has the DNA TGCGCCAGCAGCTCAAATGTCAACAGGGCAAGCGGCTATGGCTACACCTTC.

The CDR3: CASSLLLNSPLHF. The CDR3 DNA sequence: TGTGCCAGCAGCTTACTGTTAAATTCACCCCTCCACTTT. The V call is TRBV7-9, the J call TRBJ1-6; no definite D call. CDR3 length: 13 residues. The ends were cut back, 2 bases at V and 7 bases at J, with 6 bases in the middle. Germline CDR1 SEHNR, CDR2 FQNEAQ (reference sequence).

This chain links TRBV23-1 with TRBJ2-6; D is perhaps TRBD1 (6 bases). TRBV23-1 is noted as an ORF with a role that remains uncertain. V gave up 2 bases and J gave up 2 bases, with 19 bases separating them. The CDR3 extends over 19 amino acids. The CDR3 loop reads CASSQRTDPRPPGANVLTF. The CDR3 nucleotides are TGCGCCAGCAGTCAACGGACAGACCCCCGCCCTCCTGGGGCCAACGTCCTGACTTTC.

This chain joins TRBV21-1 and TRBJ2-5; TRBD2 reflects the table's D call only, with no check against the DNA. TRBV21-1 is a listed pseudogene. The CDR3 runs to 16 residues. The CDR3 DNA reads TGTGCCAGCAGCCGACCCCAGCGGGAGCAAATAGAGACCCAGTACTTC. This codes for CASSRPQREQIETQYF.

The chain recombines TRBV27 with TRBJ1-2; D is undetermined. Germline values: CDR1 MNHEY, CDR2 SMNVEV (reference sequence). Trimming cost V 3 bases and J 0 bases, with 5 bases left between them. The CDR3 has 13 residues. For the CDR3, the DNA is TGTGCCAGCAGTTTGTGGCCTAACTATGGCTACACCTTC. Protein: CASSLWPNYGYTF.

The gene calls are TRBV5-1 and TRBJ1-1, with a possible D match to TRBD1 (5 bases). The CDR3 spans 13 residues. The V gene lost 8 bases and the J gene lost 1 base, with 12 bases spanning the gap. Germline CDR1 reads SGHRS; CDR2 reads YFSETQ. For the CDR3, the DNA is TGCGCCAGTCAGGGTACCGAGAACACTGAAGCTTTCTTT. Amino acid sequence: CASQGTENTEAFF.

This clone has just one count. The chain uses TRBV6-5 and TRBJ1-2; 7 positions match TRBD1. V shed 5 bases, J shed 9 bases, and the junction held 6 bases outside the gene matches. The CDR3 length is 12 residues. Germline CDR1 is MNHEY and CDR2 is SVGAGI. The CDR3 coding sequence is TGTGCCAGCAGTCAGGGACAGTGGAGCTACACCTTC. It encodes CASSQGQWSYTF.

The rearrangement uses TRBV10-3 and TRBJ2-7, with 11 bases matching TRBD2. V was clipped by 6 bases and J by 3 bases; unmatched bases: 1. Germline CDR1 reads ENHRY; CDR2 reads SYGVKD. The CDR3 totals 13 residues. The CDR3 region has the DNA TGTGCCATCAGGGGACTAGCGGACTACGAGCAGTACTTC. Encoded protein: CAIRGLADYEQYF.

V and J are TRBV27 and TRBJ2-3, with D unclear. The CDR3 is 13 residues long. CDR1 and CDR2 (germline): MNHEY, SMNVEV (reference sequence). Trimming stripped 7 bases from V and 1 base from J, with 9 bases between. CDR3 sequence: CASTPAGTDTQYF. Here the CDR3 DNA reads TGTGCCAGCACCCCCGCAGGCACAGATACGCAGTATTTT.

V and J are TRBV19 and TRBJ1-3, with 7 bases fitting TRBD1. The V gene end was trimmed by 3 bases and the J gene end by 4 bases; junction bases not matched to a gene: 3. The CDR3 extends over 14 amino acids. In germline, CDR1 is LNHDA, CDR2 SQIVND (reference sequence). This chain's CDR3 is CASSMGTVGNTIYF. For the CDR3, the DNA is TGTGCCAGTAGTATGGGGACAGTAGGAAACACCATATATTTT.

The chain couples TRBV29-1 to TRBJ1-2; no reliable D call. With 0 bases removed from V and 6 bases from J, the gap between germline ends came to 23 bases. In germline, CDR1 is SQVTM, CDR2 ANQGSEA. The CDR3 loop spans 17 amino acids. The CDR3 loop reads CSVEDQIKTAQRDGYTF. CDR3 sequence (DNA): TGCAGCGTTGAAGATCAAATCAAGACGGCCCAGAGGGATGGCTACACCTTC.

The CDR3 sequence: CSTDRGLTEAFF. The CDR3 DNA reads as TGCAGCACTGACAGGGGGCTAACTGAAGCTTTCTTT. The chain links TRBV29-1 to TRBJ1-1; TRBD1 aligns across 10 bases. Germline-derived CDR1 and CDR2 are SQVTM and ANQGSEA. V was pared by 8 bases and J by 5 bases, with 5 bases of the junction left unmatched. The CDR3 has 12 residues.

This rearrangement joins TRBV6-1 to TRBJ2-7; a weak D match, TRBD1 (6 bases). Trimming stripped 0 bases from V and 2 bases from J, with 14 bases between. CDR3 length: 16 amino acids. Germline loops: CDR1 MNHNS, CDR2 SASEGT. The DNA for the CDR3 is TGTGCCAGCAGTGAAGCTAGAGGGGGTCGAGCCTACGAGCAGTACTTC. Translated, it gives CASSEARGGRAYEQYF.

The CDR3 sequence: CASSLRGQGGLGNTIYF. Here the CDR3 DNA reads TGTGCCAGCAGCCTCCGTGGACAGGGGGGGTTAGGAAACACCATATATTTT. This chain uses TRBV9 with TRBJ1-3, with 10 bases that match TRBD1. V shed 4 bases, J shed 4 bases, and the junction held 11 bases outside the gene matches. The CDR3 is 17 residues long. The germline CDR1 and CDR2 sequences are SGDLS and YYNGEE. Full variable domain (missing parts from reference TRBV9 and TRBJ1-3): DSGVTQTPKHLITATGQRVTLRCSPRSGDLSVYWYQQSLDQGLQFLIQYYNGEERAKGNILERFSAQQFPDLHSELNLSSLELGDSALYFCASSLRGQGGLGNTIYFGEGSWLTVV.